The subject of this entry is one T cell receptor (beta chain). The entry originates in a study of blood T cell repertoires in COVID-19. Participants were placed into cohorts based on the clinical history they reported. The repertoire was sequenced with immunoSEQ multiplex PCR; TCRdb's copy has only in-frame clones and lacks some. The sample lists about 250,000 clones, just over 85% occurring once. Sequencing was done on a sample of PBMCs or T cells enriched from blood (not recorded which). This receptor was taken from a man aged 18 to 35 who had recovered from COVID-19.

In DNA form, the CDR3 reads TGTGCCAGCAGTGAAGAAGGTAGGGAGAATCAGCCCCAGCATTTT. Translated: CASSEEGRENQPQHF. The chain combines TRBV25-1 with TRBJ1-5; D uncertain. There are 15 residues in the CDR3. Germline V gives CDR1 MGHDK, CDR2 SYGVNS. Trimming removed 2 bases from V and 4 bases from J, with 12 bases in between. Full variable domain (missing parts from reference TRBV25-1 and TRBJ1-5): EADIYQTPRYLVIGTGKKITLECSQTMGHDKMYWYQQDPGMELHLIHYSYGVNSTEKGDLSSESTVSRIRTEHFPLTLESARPSHTSQYLCASSEEGRENQPQHFGDGTRLSIL.